One sample yielded the 28 T cell receptor beta chains listed below, sequenced in a study of blood T cell repertoires in COVID-19. The assay was immunoSEQ multiplex PCR, and TCRdb's table has in-frame clones only and misses some. The repertoire includes tens of thousands of clones, about 80% of them detected once, and roughly 10% sits in the top ten. Sequenced input: peripheral blood. Every receptor here comes from a man between 50 and 59 years old with COVID-19, enrolled during active disease.

V and J are TRBV5-1 and TRBJ1-5, with 8 bases lining up with TRBD1. Germline V gene lookup returns CDR1 SGHRS and CDR2 YFSETQ. Trimming at V came to 5 bases and at J to 7 bases, leaving 11 bases not matched to a gene. The CDR3 consists of 15 residues. This CDR3 is CASRPGQETAQPQHF. CDR3 DNA sequence: TGCGCCAGCAGACCGGGACAGGAAACGGCCCAGCCCCAGCATTTT.

This rearrangement joins TRBV7-9 to TRBJ2-1, with D possibly matching TRBD2 (6 bases). CDR1 and CDR2 from the germline V gene are SEHNR and FQNEAQ (reference sequence). V was pared by 5 bases and J by 10 bases, with 9 bases between. The CDR3 contains 11 residues. The CDR3 reads CASSGGTEQFF. The CDR3 DNA sequence: TGTGCCAGCAGCGGCGGGACCGAGCAGTTCTTC.

The chain uses TRBV6-6 and TRBJ2-3; D may be TRBD1 (6 bases). CDR1 is MNHNY and CDR2 is SVGAGI in the germline V gene (reference sequence). The length of the CDR3 is 15 residues. Trimming removed 6 bases at V and 6 bases at J, with 19 bases between. CDR3 nucleotide sequence: TGTGCCAGCAGCCCGGGACACTTCGCGTCTGATACGCAGTATTTT. Translated, it gives CASSPGHFASDTQYF.

This sequence joins TRBV5-1 and TRBJ1-4; 9 bases are shared with TRBD1. The germline V gene has CDR1 SGHRS and CDR2 YFSETQ. V shed 4 bases and J 5 bases; nucleotides not matched to a gene: 6. The CDR3 has 15 amino acids. As DNA, the CDR3 is TGCGCCAGCAGCCTAGGGGGGACAGGGAATGAAAAACTGTTTTTT. Translating it yields CASSLGGTGNEKLFF. Full variable domain (missing parts from reference TRBV5-1 and TRBJ1-4): KAGVTQTPRYLIKTRGQQVTLSCSPISGHRSVSWYQQTPGQGLQFLFEYFSETQRNKGNFPGRFSGRQFSNSRSEMNVSTLELGDSALYLCASSLGGTGNEKLFFGSGTQLSVL.

This chain uses TRBV5-4 with TRBJ2-1; perhaps TRBD2 as D (5 bases). Per the germline V gene, CDR1 is SGHNT and CDR2 is YYREEE (reference sequence). Trimming removed 3 bases from V and 10 bases from J, with 11 bases in between. The length of the CDR3 is 12 residues. CDR3 sequence (DNA): TGTGCCAGCAGCTCAGCGGTCGGGGAGCAGTTCTTC. Translated, it gives CASSSAVGEQFF. Full variable domain (rest looked up from reference TRBV5-4 and TRBJ2-1): ETGVTQSPTHLIKTRGQQVTLRCSSQSGHNTVSWYQQALGQGPQFIFQYYREEENGRGNFPPRFSGLQFPNYSSELNVNALELDDSALYLCASSSAVGEQFFGPGTRLTVL.

The chain links TRBV19 to TRBJ2-7; maybe TRBD2 (7 bases). The germline CDR1 and CDR2 sequences are LNHDA and SQIVND (reference sequence). V was pared by 11 bases and J by 2 bases, with 16 bases between. The CDR3 totals 13 residues. Written as DNA, the CDR3 is TGTGCCGTGGAGGGGGGGACCCCCTACGAGCAGTACTTC. Translating it yields CAVEGGTPYEQYF.

This CDR3 is CASSSEGTEAFF. DNA for the CDR3: TGTGCCAGCAGCTCCGAGGGAACTGAAGCTTTCTTT. The rearrangement uses TRBV11-2 and TRBJ1-1; no clear D gene. V gave up 4 bases and J gave up 5 bases, with 8 bases separating them. Germline V CDR1 and CDR2: SGHAT, FQNNGV. The CDR3 covers 12 residues.

DNA of the CDR3: TGTGCCAGCAGCCTTAGGGACACTAACACTGAAGCTTTCTTT. Translation gives CASSLRDTNTEAFF. The J gene is TRBJ1-1, the V gene TRBV7-9, with D possibly matching TRBD1 (6 bases). The CDR3 length is 14 residues. V lost 5 bases and J 2 bases, leaving 12 bases between the germline ends. The germline gives CDR1 SEHNR, CDR2 FQNEAQ (reference sequence).

The table lists this clone with a count of one. The chain recombines TRBV19 with TRBJ1-5, with TRBD1 matching over 11 bases. Germline V lookup: CDR1 LNHDA, CDR2 SQIVND (reference sequence). The V segment lost 6 bases and the J segment 0 bases; nucleotides outside the gene matches: 1. There are 15 residues in the CDR3. As DNA, the CDR3 is TGTGCCAGTAGCGGGACAGGGGGTAGCAATCAGCCCCAGCATTTT. Translation gives CASSGTGGSNQPQHF.

This chain links TRBV11-2 with TRBJ2-1; TRBD2 agrees at 10 bases. The V segment lost 5 bases and the J segment 2 bases; nucleotides outside the gene matches: 3. The CDR3 is made up of 15 amino acids. Germline V gene data show CDR1 as SGHAT and CDR2 as FQNNGV. CDR3: CASSIGLAAYNEQFF. The CDR3 DNA follows: TGTGCCAGCAGCATAGGACTAGCGGCCTACAATGAGCAGTTCTTC.

The CDR3 is CASRSQGGSNQPQHF. CDR3 DNA sequence: TGTGCCAGCAGATCACAGGGTGGGAGCAATCAGCCCCAGCATTTT. This chain uses TRBV2 with TRBJ1-5; D may be TRBD1 (6 bases). The germline V gene has CDR1 SNHLY and CDR2 FYNNEI. The CDR3 spans 15 residues. Trimming cost V 6 bases and J 1 base, with 13 bases left between them.

This chain joins TRBV6-5 and TRBJ1-2; D might be TRBD1 (6 bases). Trimming took off 6 bases at V and 4 bases at J, with 9 bases between the two ends. The CDR3 is made up of 12 amino acids. Germline V gene sequence: CDR1 MNHEY, CDR2 SVGAGI. CDR3 loop: CASRQGRYGYTF. DNA of the CDR3: TGTGCCAGCAGACAGGGTCGCTATGGCTACACCTTC.

The chain recombines TRBV12-3 or TRBV12-4 with TRBJ1-2, with 7 bases aligning to TRBD1. This CDR3 contains 13 residues. The V segment lost 3 bases and the J segment 7 bases; nucleotides outside the gene matches: 5. CDR3 protein: CASSLRGPSGYTF. As DNA, the CDR3 is TGTGCCAGCAGTTTGAGGGGGCCGAGTGGCTACACCTTC.

This chain links TRBV5-6 with TRBJ2-7, with 8 bases aligning to TRBD2. After removal of 7 bases from V and 3 bases from J, the junction contained 18 bases not matched to a gene. CDR1 is SGHDT and CDR2 is YYEEEE in the germline V gene. CDR3 length: 17 residues. CDR3 in amino acids: CASARGPMETSVYEQYF. The CDR3 nucleotides are TGTGCCAGCGCCAGAGGGCCCATGGAGACTAGCGTCTACGAGCAGTACTTC.

The chain has TRBV27 and TRBJ1-5; D is possibly TRBD1 (5 bases). The length of the CDR3 is 14 residues. Germline V CDR1 and CDR2: MNHEY, SMNVEV (reference sequence). Trimming stripped 8 bases from V and 5 bases from J, with 16 bases between. As DNA, the CDR3 is TGTGCCAGCGCTCGTTCGGACATATATCAGCCCCAGCATTTT. Translation gives CASARSDIYQPQHF.

The chain employs TRBV7-8 and TRBJ1-5, with 10 positions matching TRBD1. CDR1 and CDR2 (germline): SGHVS, FQNEAQ. The CDR3 extends over 15 amino acids. V shed 3 bases, J shed 6 bases, and the junction held 5 bases outside the gene matches. CDR3 amino acids: CASSFLGQGGQPQHF. The CDR3 DNA reads as TGTGCCAGCAGCTTCCTCGGACAGGGGGGTCAGCCCCAGCATTTT.

This clone was seen a single time. The chain couples TRBV6-4 to TRBJ1-3; 10 positions agree with TRBD1. The CDR3 covers 19 residues. J was trimmed by 0 bases and V by 6 bases; bases with no gene match: 14. Germline loops: CDR1 MRHNA, CDR2 SNTAGT. The CDR3 loop is CASRIRDRGITYSGNTIYF. The CDR3 region has the DNA TGTGCCAGCAGGATCCGGGACAGGGGAATAACTTACTCTGGAAACACCATATATTTT.

The chain recombines TRBV30 with TRBJ1-1, with a possible D match to TRBD1 (6 bases). V shed 3 bases and J shed 9 bases, with 20 bases lying between them. In germline, CDR1 is GTSNPN, CDR2 SVGIG (reference sequence). The CDR3 consists of 14 residues. As DNA, the CDR3 is TGTGCCTGGAGAGGACAGCACGGAACACTGAAAGCTTTCTTT. Translated, it gives CAWRGQHGTLKAFF.

J is TRBJ2-7 and V is TRBV28; 10 bases are shared with TRBD1. The V and J ends lost 8 bases and 5 bases, in that order; junction bases with no gene match: 12. The CDR3 loop spans 15 amino acids. Germline CDR1 reads MDHEN; CDR2 reads SYDVKM. DNA of the CDR3: TGTGCCAGCTATCCCCCGGGACAGGGGTCCCACGAGCAGTACTTC. Encoded protein: CASYPPGQGSHEQYF.

Written as DNA, the CDR3 is TGTGCCAGCAGCTTCAGGGGTCAAGAGACCCAGTACTTC. Amino acid sequence: CASSFRGQETQYF. The V and J genes are TRBV11-2 and TRBJ2-5; D is perhaps TRBD1 (6 bases). V was pared by 3 bases and J by 2 bases, with 7 bases between. The CDR3 extends over 13 amino acids. Germline V gene data show CDR1 as SGHAT and CDR2 as FQNNGV. Drawing the rest from reference TRBV11-2 and TRBJ2-5, the complete variable domain is EAGVAQSPRYKIIEKRQSVAFWCNPISGHATLYWYQQILGQGPKLLIQFQNNGVVDDSQLPKDRFSAERLKGVDSTLKIQPAKLEDSAVYLCASSFRGQETQYFGPGTRLLVL.

This clone was found a few times. The genes are TRBV5-1 and TRBJ2-1, with 13 bases that match TRBD2. The ends lost 3 bases at V and 5 bases at J; junction bases unmatched: 2. The CDR3 is 15 residues long. Germline CDR1 SGHRS, CDR2 YFSETQ. Written as DNA, the CDR3 is TGCGCCAGCAGCTCGGGACTAGCGGGAAACAATGAGCAGTTCTTC. Translation gives CASSSGLAGNNEQFF.

This chain links TRBV28 with TRBJ2-7, with D possibly TRBD1 on 6 matching bases. Germline CDR1 reads MDHEN; CDR2 reads SYDVKM. The CDR3 has 16 amino acids. V shed 4 bases and J shed 3 bases, with 19 bases lying between them. In DNA form, the CDR3 reads TGTGCCAGCAGTTCCCCCGAGGCAGGGGTAATCTACGAGCAGTACTTC. This encodes CASSSPEAGVIYEQYF. Using reference TRBV28 and TRBJ2-7 for the parts outside the CDR3, the full variable domain is DVKVTQSSRYLVKRTGEKVFLECVQDMDHENMFWYRQDPGLGLRLIYFSYDVKMKEKGDIPEGYSVSREKKERFSLILESASTNQTSMYLCASSSPEAGVIYEQYFGPGTRLTVT.

This clone is medium-sized in the sample. The genes are TRBV7-9 and TRBJ2-1; D remains ambiguous. Trimming cost V 3 bases and J 5 bases, with 5 bases left between them. CDR1 SEHNR and CDR2 FQNEAQ come from the germline V gene (reference sequence). This CDR3 comprises 12 residues. CDR3 sequence reads: CASSFGDNEQFF. CDR3 DNA sequence: TGTGCCAGCAGCTTTGGAGACAATGAGCAGTTCTTC.

This chain uses TRBV20-1 with TRBJ2-7, with 9 bases fitting TRBD2. Unmatched junction bases numbered 7, after V lost 3 bases and J lost 7 bases. The CDR3 runs to 13 residues. Germline V lookup: CDR1 DFQATT, CDR2 SNEGSKA (reference sequence). This CDR3 reads CSASYSGSQEQYF. DNA for the CDR3: TGCAGTGCTAGTTATAGCGGGAGCCAGGAGCAGTACTTC.

The chain uses TRBV7-3 and TRBJ2-7; 12 bases map to TRBD2. The germline V gene has CDR1 SGHTA and CDR2 FQGTGA. This CDR3 is 15 amino acids long. V lost 2 bases and J lost 2; bases outside the gene matches: 1. The CDR3 DNA is TGTGCCAGCAGCTTAGGACTAGCGGGACCCTACGAGCAGTACTTC. Protein: CASSLGLAGPYEQYF.

The chain links TRBV30 to TRBJ2-3; D gene unclear. The CDR3 runs to 14 residues. CDR1 and CDR2 (germline): GTSNPN, SVGIG (reference sequence). With 1 base removed from V and 0 bases from J, the gap between germline ends came to 8 bases. The CDR3 is CAWSADSSTDTQYF. In nucleotides, the CDR3 is TGTGCCTGGAGTGCAGACTCTAGCACAGATACGCAGTATTTT. Full variable domain (missing parts from reference TRBV30 and TRBJ2-3): SQTIHQWPATLVQPVGSPLSLECTVEGTSNPNLYWYRQAAGRGLQLLFYSVGIGQISSEVPQNLSASRPQDRQFILSSKKLLLSDSGFYLCAWSADSSTDTQYFGPGTRLTVL.

V and J are TRBV19 and TRBJ1-5; D gene unclear. V lost 6 bases and J 0 bases, leaving 12 bases between the germline ends. CDR3 length: 15 residues. The germline V gene has CDR1 LNHDA and CDR2 SQIVND (reference sequence). The CDR3 is CASRDAGYSNQPQHF. In DNA, the CDR3 is TGTGCCAGTAGGGACGCGGGGTATAGCAATCAGCCCCAGCATTTT. The full variable domain, rest sourced from reference TRBV19 and TRBJ1-5, is DGGITQSPKYLFRKEGQNVTLSCEQNLNHDAMYWYRQDPGQGLRLIYYSQIVNDFQKGDIAEGYSVSREKKESFPLTVTSAQKNPTAFYLCASRDAGYSNQPQHFGDGTRLSIL.

The chain recombines TRBV28 with TRBJ2-7; 7 nucleotides agree with TRBD1. The V gene end was trimmed by 5 bases and the J gene end by 2 bases; junction bases not matched to a gene: 3. Germline-derived CDR1 and CDR2 are MDHEN and SYDVKM. This CDR3 has 13 amino acids. CDR3 sequence reads: CASSLTGAYEQYF. The CDR3 DNA reads as TGTGCCAGCAGTCTCACAGGGGCCTACGAGCAGTACTTC.